This T cell receptor (beta chain) was sequenced in a study of blood T cell repertoires in COVID-19. Study-wide background: In each case, the material was cDNA or gDNA derived from T cells, B-cell-depleted T cells, or PBMCs.

Original processing methods: Estimation of nucleated cell counts relied on the amplification of reference gene primers. The table came from immunoSEQ multiplex PCR; TCRdb's copy has only in-frame clones and leaves some out. That table is the source of V, J and clone size, and D and trimming were worked out from the DNA. The data hold around 260,000 clones, with around 90% observed a single time. On this clone: This specimen includes other DNA sequences encoding the same CDR3.

Germline CDR1 reads KGHSH; CDR2 reads LQKENI. The CDR3 length is 13 residues. The V segment lost 3 bases and the J segment 2 bases; nucleotides outside the gene matches: 1. The TCR originated in a person aged 18 to 35 with COVID-19, enrolled during active disease. Sequencing was carried out using peripheral blood. The rearrangement links TRBV18 to TRBJ2-7, with 7 bases that match TRBD1. CDR3 in DNA: TGTGCCAGCTCACCGGGGACAGCCTACGAGCAGTACTTC. Translation gives CASSPGTAYEQYF.